This T cell receptor beta chain was sequenced in a study of spatial heterogeneity in lung cancer. Study-level background: Raw reads contained each unique TCR and UMI combination more than ten times on average.

This clonotype was observed a few times. This sample's time point: sample taken at primary tumor resection. The study sequenced unsorted whole RNA from tumor, nontumor lung or frozen PBMC. From germline, CDR1 is PRHDT and CDR2 FYEKMQ (reference sequence). V lost 3 bases and J 1 base, leaving 11 bases between the germline ends. The CDR3 is 15 residues long. All TCR cDNA molecules were individually tagged with a unique molecular identifier. One entry per CDR3 protein, called by TCRdb with MiXCR from the 5' RACE reads. Of 90,000 to 95,000 distinct CDR3 sequences in the sample, 10% to 15% were seen once. Sequenced material: PBMCs, taken at surgery. The clonotype originates from a male donor with early-stage non-small cell lung cancer. The chain has TRBV13 and TRBJ2-3; TRBD2 might be the D (5 bases). In DNA, the CDR3 is TGTGCCAGCAGCTTGGAACGGCGGGGCACAGATACGCAGTATTTT. Protein: CASSLERRGTDTQYF. The full variable domain, with the rest looked up from reference TRBV13 and TRBJ2-3, is AAGVIQSPRHLIKEKRETATLKCYPIPRHDTVYWYQQGPGQDPQFLISFYEKMQSDKGSIPDRFSAQQFSDYHSELNMSSLELGDSALYFCASSLERRGTDTQYFGPGTRLTVL.